Shown below are 29 T cell receptor beta chains from a single sample sequenced in a study of technical replicates of blood from a few donors. Clones were sequenced by immunoSEQ multiplex PCR, and TCRdb holds only the in-frame ones, with some missing. In the table there are 67,000 or so clones, just under 95% of which are singletons. Sequencing used T cells isolated from PBMCs. The receptors were gathered from a human donor in good health.

The V and J genes are TRBV7-2 and TRBJ2-5, with unresolved D. Germline values: CDR1 SGHTA, CDR2 FQGNSA. V was clipped by 6 bases and J by 1 base, with 9 bases between them. The CDR3 contains 13 residues. The CDR3 DNA reads TGTGCCAGCAGTTTGACTCTCCAAGAGACCCAGTACTTC. Its protein is CASSLTLQETQYF.

The chain is built from TRBV27 and TRBJ2-7, with D possibly being TRBD2 (6 bases). CDR3 size: 14 residues. The germline V gene encodes CDR1 MNHEY and CDR2 SMNVEV (reference sequence). V dropped 2 bases and J dropped 2 bases, with 10 bases sitting between them. DNA of the CDR3: TGTGCCAGCAGTTTAGGAGGGATAACCTACGAGCAGTACTTC. It is translated as CASSLGGITYEQYF.

The rearrangement uses TRBV10-3 and TRBJ1-3; possibly TRBD1 for D (5 bases). Trimming stripped 6 bases from V and 4 bases from J, with 13 bases between. Germline CDR1 ENHRY, CDR2 SYGVKD. The CDR3 spans 14 residues. CDR3 amino acids: CAISPREAGNTIYF. The CDR3 DNA reads TGTGCCATCAGCCCCAGGGAAGCCGGAAACACCATATATTTT.

The V call is TRBV27, the J call TRBJ2-1, with D perhaps matching TRBD1 (6 bases). Trimming pared 5 bases from V and 0 bases from J, leaving 17 bases between. The CDR3 has 17 residues. Looked up from germline, CDR1 is MNHEY and CDR2 is SMNVEV (reference sequence). Here the CDR3 reads CASSPSGRDNSYNEQFF. DNA for the CDR3: TGTGCCAGCAGTCCATCGGGCCGGGACAACTCCTACAATGAGCAGTTCTTC.

CDR3 region: CSAPGQGNTGELFF. The CDR3 bases are TGCAGCGCCCCGGGACAGGGGAACACCGGGGAGCTGTTTTTT. The V call is TRBV29-1, the J call TRBJ2-2, with 9 nucleotides matching TRBD1. With 7 bases clipped from V and 1 base from J, the junction kept 4 bases outside the gene matches. Germline V gene lookup returns CDR1 SQVTM and CDR2 ANQGSEA. CDR3 length: 14 residues.

The V gene is TRBV9, the J gene TRBJ2-1; 13 nucleotides align to TRBD2. The CDR3 totals 15 residues. Trimming at V came to 4 bases and at J to 9 bases, leaving 7 bases not matched to a gene. From germline, CDR1 is SGDLS and CDR2 YYNGEE. CDR3: CASSSGTSGIGEQFF. The CDR3 DNA reads TGTGCCAGCAGCTCTGGGACTAGCGGGATAGGTGAGCAGTTCTTC.

The chain employs TRBV2 and TRBJ1-1; D remains unclear. The germline V gene encodes CDR1 SNHLY and CDR2 FYNNEI. The length of the CDR3 is 11 residues. V was trimmed by 5 bases and J by 6 bases, leaving 7 bases between them. Written as DNA, the CDR3 is TGTGCCAGCAGTCGAGGATCTGAAGCTTTCTTT. It specifies CASSRGSEAFF.

This clone was seen just once. The rearrangement links TRBV6-5 to TRBJ2-7; 9 bases map to TRBD2. The length of the CDR3 is 14 residues. Losses at the gene ends were 7 bases for V and 5 bases for J; bases not matched to a gene: 9. Germline CDR1 is MNHEY and CDR2 is SVGAGI. CDR3 coding DNA: TGTGCCAGCACCGTTAGCGGGAGAGTTGACGAGCAGTACTTC. Its translation: CASTVSGRVDEQYF.

This clone was seen a single time. This sequence joins TRBV4-3 and TRBJ2-7, with 10 bases fitting TRBD1. The trim removed 0 bases at V and 4 bases at J, leaving 3 bases unmatched. Germline V lookup: CDR1 LGHNA, CDR2 YSLEER. CDR3 size: 15 residues. The CDR3, as DNA: TGCGCCAGCAGCCAAGAGGGACAGGGGTATTACGAGCAGTACTTC. Amino acids: CASSQEGQGYYEQYF.

The chain carries TRBV7-3 and TRBJ2-1; 9 nucleotides agree with TRBD2. Germline V gene sequence: CDR1 SGHTA, CDR2 FQGTGA. The CDR3 runs to 15 residues. V shed 5 bases, J shed 3 bases, and the junction held 5 bases outside the gene matches. CDR3 protein: CASSPSGTSYNEQFF. CDR3 DNA: TGTGCCAGCAGCCCTAGCGGGACTAGCTACAATGAGCAGTTCTTC. The full variable domain, in which reference TRBV7-3 and TRBJ2-1 provide the parts outside the CDR3, is GAGVSQTPSNKVTEKGKYVELRCDPISGHTALYWYRQSLGQGPEFLIYFQGTGAADDSGLPNDRFFAVRPEGSVSTLKIQRTERGDSAVYLCASSPSGTSYNEQFFGPGTRLTVL.

The chain combines TRBV4-1 with TRBJ1-2; D may be TRBD1 (5 bases). Trimming shortened V by 1 base and J by 7 bases, and 10 bases separated the two germline ends. Germline values: CDR1 MGHRA, CDR2 YSYEKL. CDR3 length: 13 residues. CDR3 protein: CASSQVGGGGYTF. The CDR3 nucleotides read TGCGCCAGCAGCCAAGTCGGGGGTGGTGGCTACACCTTC.

V is TRBV19 and J is TRBJ2-5, with a tentative D call TRBD2 (7 bases). CDR1 and CDR2 (germline): LNHDA, SQIVND (reference sequence). V lost 4 bases to trimming and J lost 1 base, with 16 bases between them. This CDR3 spans 16 amino acids. The CDR3, as DNA: TGTGCCAGTAGTACCTACGGGGGGCGGGCCCAAGAGACCCAGTACTTC. Translated: CASSTYGGRAQETQYF.

The chain carries TRBV30 and TRBJ1-2; D is undetermined. V was cut by 4 bases and J by 4 bases, with 4 bases left in between. The germline V gene encodes CDR1 GTSNPN and CDR2 SVGIG (reference sequence). The CDR3 is 10 residues long. CDR3 DNA: TGTGCCTGGAATCTCTATGGCTACACCTTC. Protein product: CAWNLYGYTF. The full variable domain, completed using reference TRBV30 and TRBJ1-2, is SQTIHQWPATLVQPVGSPLSLECTVEGTSNPNLYWYRQAAGRGLQLLFYSVGIGQISSEVPQNLSASRPQDRQFILSSKKLLLSDSGFYLCAWNLYGYTFGSGTRLTVV.

The chain links TRBV6-1 to TRBJ1-2; 9 bases align to TRBD1. V lost 10 bases to trimming and J lost 8 bases; unmatched junction nucleotides: 14. Germline lookup yields CDR1 MNHNS and CDR2 SASEGT. The CDR3 sequence is 14 residues long. The CDR3 DNA is TGTGCCACCCCCCCCACCGGGACAGGGCAAGGCTACACCTTC. It specifies CATPPTGTGQGYTF.

The rearrangement links TRBV15 to TRBJ2-7, with 7 bases that match TRBD2. J gave up 6 bases and V 4 bases, and 9 bases lay outside the gene matches. The CDR3 length is 14 residues. Germline assignment: CDR1 LNHNV and CDR2 YYDKDF (reference sequence). The CDR3 DNA sequence: TGTGCCACCAGCATTGAGACTAGCCTGGGCGAGCAGTACTTC. This sequence encodes CATSIETSLGEQYF.

The V call is TRBV28, the J call TRBJ2-7; 13 bases fit TRBD2. CDR3 length: 14 amino acids. Unmatched junction bases numbered 5, after V lost 8 bases and J lost 4 bases. Germline CDR1 MDHEN, CDR2 SYDVKM. The CDR3 here is CASPTGLAGYEQYF. The CDR3 DNA follows: TGTGCCAGCCCGACGGGACTAGCGGGATACGAGCAGTACTTC.

The rearrangement joins TRBV30 to TRBJ1-3; D perhaps matches TRBD1 (6 bases). V was cut by 7 bases and J by 0 bases, with 7 bases left in between. The CDR3 is 12 residues long. The germline CDR1 and CDR2 sequences are GTSNPN and SVGIG (reference sequence). The CDR3 DNA follows: TGTGCCTTGACAGGCTCTGGAAACACCATATATTTT. Translation gives CALTGSGNTIYF.

The V and J genes are TRBV7-9 and TRBJ2-7; 7 bases are shared with TRBD2. The CDR3 extends over 14 amino acids. Trimming at V came to 3 bases and at J to 1 base, leaving 3 bases not matched to a gene. Germline V lookup: CDR1 SEHNR, CDR2 FQNEAQ (reference sequence). The DNA for the CDR3 is TGTGCCAGCAGCTTTCAAGCGGGGTCCTACGAGCAGTACTTC. Its translation is CASSFQAGSYEQYF.

V is TRBV6-6 and J is TRBJ1-5, with D possibly TRBD1 on 6 matching bases. Deletions cut 5 bases from V and 6 bases from J, with 8 bases between. The CDR3 has 12 residues. CDR1 and CDR2 from the germline V gene are MNHNY and SVGAGI (reference sequence). CDR3 coding DNA: TGTGCCAGCAGTCAGGACAGTCAGCCCCAGCATTTT. As protein: CASSQDSQPQHF.

The chain combines TRBV28 with TRBJ1-2; D is unresolved. The germline V gene encodes CDR1 MDHEN and CDR2 SYDVKM. Trimming pared 5 bases from V and 8 bases from J, leaving 18 bases between. This CDR3 spans 14 amino acids. The CDR3 DNA is TGTGCCAGCAGTATTCCAAGGGAGACGGTGGGCTACACCTTC. Protein: CASSIPRETVGYTF.

CDR3 loop: CASSYGGNNEQFF. In DNA, the CDR3 is TGTGCCAGCAGTTATGGGGGCAACAATGAGCAGTTCTTC. The chain carries TRBV27 and TRBJ2-1; TRBD1 might be the D (6 bases). Deletions cut 4 bases from V and 5 bases from J, with 9 bases between. The CDR3 extends over 13 amino acids. Per the germline V gene, CDR1 is MNHEY and CDR2 is SMNVEV (reference sequence).

This CDR3 is CSALLAPRGETQYF. The DNA of the CDR3 is TGCAGCGCGCTACTAGCGCCGAGGGGAGAGACCCAGTACTTC. V and J are TRBV29-1 and TRBJ2-5, with TRBD2 matching 7 bases. The CDR3 is 14 amino acids. The trim removed 7 bases at V and 4 bases at J, leaving 12 bases unmatched. Looked up from germline, CDR1 is SQVTM and CDR2 is ANQGSEA.

In its sample, this clone ranks as medium-sized. This chain connects TRBV5-4 to TRBJ1-1; D remains unclear. Trimming stripped 2 bases from V and 5 bases from J, with 10 bases between. The CDR3 is 13 residues long. Germline values: CDR1 SGHNT, CDR2 YYREEE (reference sequence). The CDR3 is CASSLEGGTEAFF. The CDR3 region has the DNA TGTGCCAGCAGCTTAGAAGGAGGGACTGAAGCTTTCTTT. The full variable domain, its missing parts supplied by reference TRBV5-4 and TRBJ1-1, is ETGVTQSPTHLIKTRGQQVTLRCSSQSGHNTVSWYQQALGQGPQFIFQYYREEENGRGNFPPRFSGLQFPNYSSELNVNALELDDSALYLCASSLEGGTEAFFGQGTRLTVV.

The rearrangement uses TRBV2 and TRBJ2-4; TRBD1 aligns across 7 bases. V shed 6 bases, J shed 2 bases, and the junction held 7 bases outside the gene matches. The germline CDR1 and CDR2 sequences are SNHLY and FYNNEI. The CDR3 spans 15 residues. CDR3 coding DNA: TGTGCCAGCAGGATGTCGACAGGGCCCAAAAACATTCAGTACTTC. Protein sequence: CASRMSTGPKNIQYF.

The V and J genes are TRBV7-9 and TRBJ2-7; tentatively, D is TRBD1 (5 bases). The CDR3 contains 15 residues. V was cut by 3 bases and J by 6 bases, with 18 bases left in between. CDR1 is SEHNR, CDR2 FQNEAQ, per germline (reference sequence). The CDR3 spells CASSFSGPGNGEQYF. The CDR3 bases are TGTGCCAGCAGCTTTTCAGGGCCAGGGAACGGCGAGCAGTACTTC.

The CDR3 DNA sequence: TGTGCCAGCAAGAGACGGGGGATCTATGGCTACACCTTC. This translates into CASKRRGIYGYTF. The genes are TRBV5-8 and TRBJ1-2; possibly TRBD1 for D (5 bases). The V gene lost 6 bases and the J gene lost 4 bases, with 13 bases spanning the gap. The CDR3 spans 13 residues. Germline V lookup: CDR1 SGHTS, CDR2 YDEGEE.

The chain links TRBV27 to TRBJ1-5, with D tentatively TRBD1 (5 bases). The germline V and J ends were trimmed by 3 bases and 5 bases, with 11 bases remaining between them. CDR3 length: 14 amino acids. Germline V gene sequence: CDR1 MNHEY, CDR2 SMNVEV (reference sequence). The DNA for the CDR3 is TGTGCCAGCAGTTTTAGACAGACCGATCAGCCCCAGCATTTT. It translates to CASSFRQTDQPQHF.

This rearrangement joins TRBV5-4 to TRBJ2-3; 8 bases agree with TRBD2. The CDR3 is 16 residues long. Germline lookup yields CDR1 SGHNT and CDR2 YYREEE (reference sequence). Unmatched junction bases numbered 10, after V lost 0 bases and J lost 7 bases. CDR3 DNA sequence: TGTGCCAGCAGCTTGGGGCCAGCGGGAGCAGTGAATACGCAGTATTTT. This translates into CASSLGPAGAVNTQYF.

The CDR3 DNA reads as TGTGCCAGCAGCGACGGGACTAGCGCTTACAATGAGCAGTTCTTC. Residues: CASSDGTSAYNEQFF. The chain recombines TRBV7-9 with TRBJ2-1, with 10 bases aligning to TRBD2. Trimming took 5 bases from V and 4 from J; bases not matched to a gene: 5. The CDR3 runs to 15 residues. In germline, CDR1 is SEHNR, CDR2 FQNEAQ (reference sequence).